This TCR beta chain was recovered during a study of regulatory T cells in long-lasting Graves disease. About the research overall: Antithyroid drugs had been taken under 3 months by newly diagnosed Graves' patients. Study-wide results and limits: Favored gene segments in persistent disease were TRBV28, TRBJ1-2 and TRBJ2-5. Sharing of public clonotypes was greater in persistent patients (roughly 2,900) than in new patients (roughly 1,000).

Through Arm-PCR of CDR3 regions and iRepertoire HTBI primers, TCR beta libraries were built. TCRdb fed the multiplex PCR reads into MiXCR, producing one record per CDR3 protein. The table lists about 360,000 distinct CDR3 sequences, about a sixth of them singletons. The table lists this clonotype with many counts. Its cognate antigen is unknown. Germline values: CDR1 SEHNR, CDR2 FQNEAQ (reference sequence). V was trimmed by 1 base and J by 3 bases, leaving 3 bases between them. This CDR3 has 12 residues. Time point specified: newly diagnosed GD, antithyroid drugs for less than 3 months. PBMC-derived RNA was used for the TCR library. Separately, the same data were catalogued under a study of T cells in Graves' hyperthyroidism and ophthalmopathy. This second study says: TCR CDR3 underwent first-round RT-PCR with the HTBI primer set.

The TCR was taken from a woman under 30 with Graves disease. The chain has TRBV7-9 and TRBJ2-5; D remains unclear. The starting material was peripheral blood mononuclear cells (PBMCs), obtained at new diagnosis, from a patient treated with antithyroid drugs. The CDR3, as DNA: TGTGCCAGCAGCTTAGTCGAAGAGACCCAGTACTTC. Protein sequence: CASSLVEETQYF.